These 29 T cell receptor beta chains came from one sample sequenced in a study of cytomegalovirus exposure and HLA in healthy donors. Primers included in the PCR were 60 Vbeta and 13 Jbeta primers. Sequenced by immunoSEQ multiplex PCR; TCRdb stores in-frame clones only, minus some. The data hold about 50,000 clones, with around 82% observed a single time. The source material was PBMCs. These receptors all stem from a boy younger than 18 in good health and CMV-seropositive.

Details on this clone: A read error may produce the germline difference seen at one junction end. The genes are TRBV2 and TRBJ1-3, with 7 bases fitting TRBD1. Germline V lookup: CDR1 SNHLY, CDR2 FYNNEI. The CDR3 length is 15 residues. The CDR3 DNA sequence: TGTGCCAGCAGGGAAGGGGGCGGCTCTGGAAACACCATATATTTT. Protein sequence: CASREGGGSGNTIYF.

This clone was observed once. The V gene is TRBV7-9, the J gene TRBJ2-1; 8 bases are a match to TRBD1. This CDR3 comprises 15 residues. With V trimmed by 5 bases and J by 3 bases, 6 bases remained unmatched. Germline V gives CDR1 SEHNR, CDR2 FQNEAQ (reference sequence). This CDR3 reads CASSIRQGSYNEQFF. DNA for the CDR3: TGTGCCAGCAGCATAAGACAGGGGAGCTACAATGAGCAGTTCTTC. The complete variable domain, with remaining parts taken from reference TRBV7-9 and TRBJ2-1, reads DTGVSQNPRHKITKRGQNVTFRCDPISEHNRLYWYRQTLGQGPEFLTYFQNEAQLEKSRLLSDRFSAERPKGSFSTLEIQRTEQGDSAMYLCASSIRQGSYNEQFFGPGTRLTVL.

The chain carries TRBV2 and TRBJ2-1; D is ambiguous. CDR3 length equals 10 residues. Trimming left V 6 bases short and J 10 bases short, with 7 bases between. Germline loops: CDR1 SNHLY, CDR2 FYNNEI. This CDR3 is CASRATEQFF. CDR3 coding DNA: TGTGCCAGCAGAGCGACCGAGCAGTTCTTC.

The chain employs TRBV7-2 and TRBJ2-5; the D is unclear. V gave up 4 bases and J gave up 1 base, with 7 bases separating them. The germline CDR1 and CDR2 sequences are SGHTA and FQGNSA. The CDR3 totals 13 residues. CDR3 sequence (DNA): TGTGCCAGCAGCTATAGAACCCAAGAGACCCAGTACTTC. It specifies CASSYRTQETQYF.

The J gene is TRBJ2-3, the V gene TRBV10-1; 7 bases are a match to TRBD1. CDR1 and CDR2 from the germline V gene are WNHNN and SYGVQD (reference sequence). Trimming cost V 0 bases and J 1 base; bases outside gene matches: 4. The CDR3 is 16 amino acids. The CDR3 DNA sequence: TGCGCCAGCAGTGAGTCTGGGCAGGGGGGCACAGATACGCAGTATTTT. It translates to CASSESGQGGTDTQYF.

This clone appeared once. The chain recombines TRBV11-2 with TRBJ2-3, with D perhaps TRBD1 (5 bases). CDR3 length: 17 amino acids. Between the trimmed V and J ends, which lost 4 bases and 4 bases, there was a span of 21 bases. The germline gives CDR1 SGHAT, CDR2 FQNNGV. The CDR3 bases are TGTGCCAGCAGCTGGAACAGACTTGACAGTCTCTCAGATACGCAGTATTTT. Translated: CASSWNRLDSLSDTQYF. The entire variable domain, with the rest obtained from reference TRBV11-2 and TRBJ2-3, is as follows: EAGVAQSPRYKIIEKRQSVAFWCNPISGHATLYWYQQILGQGPKLLIQFQNNGVVDDSQLPKDRFSAERLKGVDSTLKIQPAKLEDSAVYLCASSWNRLDSLSDTQYFGPGTRLTVL.

This clone was seen just once. The V and J genes are TRBV25-1 and TRBJ1-1, with 8 bases that match TRBD1. The germline V gene has CDR1 MGHDK and CDR2 SYGVNS. The CDR3 extends over 14 amino acids. Unmatched junction bases numbered 5, after V lost 8 bases and J lost 0 bases. In DNA, the CDR3 is TGTGCCAGCCAGCGACAGGGGTTGAACACTGAAGCTTTCTTT. This translates into CASQRQGLNTEAFF.

There are a few counts of this clone. The CDR3 bases are TGTGCCAGCAGCTTAGCCCCCGCTGAAGCTTTCTTT. As protein: CASSLAPAEAFF. The V call is TRBV7-9, the J call TRBJ1-1; unclear D gene. The CDR3 contains 12 residues. V lost 0 bases to trimming and J lost 6 bases, with 5 bases between them. CDR1 is SEHNR, CDR2 FQNEAQ, per germline (reference sequence).

V is TRBV6-5 and J is TRBJ2-7, with TRBD1 matching 8 bases. Germline V gene lookup returns CDR1 MNHEY and CDR2 SVGAGI. This CDR3 contains 13 residues. The V gene end was trimmed by 8 bases and the J gene end by 2 bases; junction bases not matched to a gene: 5. CDR3 coding DNA: TGTGCCAGCGGCCGGGACAGGACCTACGAGCAGTACTTC. This translates into CASGRDRTYEQYF.

This clone has more than one count but fewer than ten. This rearrangement joins TRBV6-5 to TRBJ1-1; 7 nucleotides align to TRBD1. CDR3 length equals 15 residues. J lost 1 base, V lost 2 bases, and 4 bases had no gene match. The germline gives CDR1 MNHEY, CDR2 SVGAGI. Here the CDR3 reads CASSYAGTANTEAFF. CDR3 in DNA: TGTGCCAGCAGTTACGCCGGGACAGCGAACACTGAAGCTTTCTTT.

This clone was seen once. The chain is built from TRBV7-3 and TRBJ2-5, with TRBD2 matching over 9 bases. CDR1 and CDR2 from the germline V gene are SGHTA and FQGTGA. The CDR3 length is 20 residues. V gave up 5 bases and J gave up 4 bases; unmatched junction bases: 23. As DNA, the CDR3 is TGTGCCAGCAGCCTATCGCGGGAGGGGAAAGACAGGGCGGGAGGAGAGACCCAGTACTTC. It yields the protein CASSLSREGKDRAGGETQYF.

V gene TRBV7-2 combines with J gene TRBJ2-7; a weak D match, TRBD1 (6 bases). The CDR3 totals 13 residues. Germline CDR1 SGHTA, CDR2 FQGNSA. Trimming cost V 5 bases and J 7 bases, with 15 bases left between them. Here the CDR3 reads CASSVRGSGEQYF. The DNA for the CDR3 is TGTGCCAGCAGCGTTAGGGGGTCGGGGGAGCAGTACTTC.

This chain uses TRBV2 with TRBJ2-1, with TRBD2 matching 11 bases. CDR3 length: 18 amino acids. The J segment lost 8 bases and the V segment lost 1 base, leaving 13 bases of the junction unmatched. Germline CDR1 is SNHLY and CDR2 is FYNNEI. In DNA, the CDR3 is TGTGCCAGCAGTGAAGAGTTGGGTCTAGCGGGGGGCGTCTATGAGCAGTTCTTC. Translated, it gives CASSEELGLAGGVYEQFF.

The CDR3 loop reads CASSRLFSYTDTQYF. As DNA, the CDR3 is TGCGCCAGCAGCAGACTTTTTTCCTACACAGATACGCAGTATTTT. The rearrangement uses TRBV10-2 and TRBJ2-3; D is unresolved. Between the trimmed V and J ends, which lost 6 bases and 2 bases, there was a span of 15 bases. Germline V gives CDR1 WSHSY, CDR2 SAAADI. This CDR3 region has 15 residues.

V usage is TRBV25-1 and J usage is TRBJ1-6, with TRBD1 matching 7 bases. The CDR3 runs to 16 residues. The germline V gene has CDR1 MGHDK and CDR2 SYGVNS. With V trimmed by 3 bases and J by 9 bases, 11 bases remained unmatched. CDR3 protein: CASSDGPSGGFSPLHF. Written as DNA, the CDR3 is TGTGCCAGCAGTGATGGGCCGTCAGGGGGGTTTTCACCCCTCCACTTT.

The chain combines TRBV20-1 with TRBJ2-1; D gene uncertain. Germline loops: CDR1 DFQATT, CDR2 SNEGSKA (reference sequence). The CDR3 totals 8 residues. This chain's CDR3 is CTFNEQFF. The CDR3 bases are TGCACTTTCAATGAGCAGTTCTTC.

Concerning this clone itself: The same CDR3 can be traced to other DNA sequences in this sample. The chain combines TRBV4-1 with TRBJ1-1, with 8 positions matching TRBD1. V lost 1 base to trimming and J lost 4 bases; unmatched junction nucleotides: 2. The length of the CDR3 is 14 residues. Germline V gene sequence: CDR1 MGHRA, CDR2 YSYEKL. CDR3 loop: CASSQGQGSTEAFF. The CDR3 region has the DNA TGCGCCAGCAGCCAAGGACAGGGGAGCACTGAAGCTTTCTTT.

This chain connects TRBV12-5 to TRBJ2-2, with D perhaps TRBD2 (7 bases). Germline V gene data show CDR1 as LGHNT and CDR2 as FRNRAP. This CDR3 is built from 19 residues. V lost 2 bases to trimming and J lost 3 bases, with 22 bases between them. In DNA form, the CDR3 reads TGTGCTAGTGGTTTGCCACAGGGAGGGACCTTGCTTGACACCGGGGAGCTGTTTTTT. This gives the protein CASGLPQGGTLLDTGELFF.

This chain links TRBV10-2 with TRBJ1-1, with 7 bases matching TRBD1. V dropped 5 bases and J dropped 8; count of bases not matched to a gene: 11. Germline CDR1 reads WSHSY; CDR2 reads SAAADI. The CDR3 is 14 amino acids. The CDR3 nucleotides read TGCGCCAGCAGTCCCCGACAGGGCCAGGCGGAAGCTTTCTTT. Amino acid sequence: CASSPRQGQAEAFF.

This clone was found once. V gene TRBV2 combines with J gene TRBJ2-6, with D perhaps TRBD2 (6 bases). The germline gives CDR1 SNHLY, CDR2 FYNNEI. The CDR3 consists of 14 residues. The V end lost 7 bases, the J end lost 0 bases, and 7 bases lay between the germline ends. The CDR3 loop is CASMRDSGANVLTF. CDR3 nucleotide sequence: TGTGCCAGCATGCGGGACTCTGGGGCCAACGTCCTGACTTTC.

The J gene is TRBJ1-2, the V gene TRBV5-1; 7 nucleotides line up with TRBD1. V trimming: 3 bases; J trimming: 8 bases; junction bases outside the gene matches: 13. Germline values: CDR1 SGHRS, CDR2 YFSETQ. The CDR3 spans 15 residues. The CDR3: CASSSRTGGMQGYTF. CDR3 nucleotide sequence: TGCGCCAGCAGCTCCAGGACAGGAGGCATGCAGGGCTACACCTTC.

The chain recombines TRBV6-1 with TRBJ2-7; TRBD1 matches at 8 bases. V trimming: 4 bases; J trimming: 2 bases; junction bases outside the gene matches: 1. Germline assignment: CDR1 MNHNS and CDR2 SASEGT. This CDR3 has 13 residues. The CDR3 bases are TGTGCCAGCAGTGTACAGGGGGCCTACGAGCAGTACTTC. Its translation: CASSVQGAYEQYF.

V and J are TRBV10-3 and TRBJ1-2; 10 bases line up with TRBD1. V shed 6 bases, J shed 5 bases, and the junction held 3 bases outside the gene matches. The CDR3 spans 13 residues. The germline gives CDR1 ENHRY, CDR2 SYGVKD. In DNA form, the CDR3 reads TGTGCCATCAGGCCGGGACAGGGGTATGGCTACACCTTC. It specifies CAIRPGQGYGYTF.

Notes on this clone: A read error may account for a junction end that differs from germline. This chain uses TRBV7-9 with TRBJ2-5; TRBD2 might be the D (6 bases). The germline CDR1 and CDR2 sequences are SEHNR and FQNEAQ (reference sequence). The CDR3 is 12 residues long. The CDR3 loop reads CSSQSGQETQYF. The CDR3 nucleotides read TGTTCCAGCCAGAGCGGGCAAGAGACCCAGTACTTC. The full variable domain, completed using reference TRBV7-9 and TRBJ2-5, is DTGVSQNPRHKITKRGQNVTFRCDPISEHNRLYWYRQTLGQGPEFLTYFQNEAQLEKSRLLSDRFSAERPKGSFSTLEIQRTEQGDSAMYLCSSQSGQETQYFGPGTRLLVL.

CDR3 DNA sequence: TGTGCCAGCACAGACACCTATAGCAATCAGCCCCAGCATTTT. Protein product: CASTDTYSNQPQHF. This chain connects TRBV2 to TRBJ1-5; D is unresolved. CDR1 SNHLY and CDR2 FYNNEI come from the germline V gene. The CDR3 length is 14 residues. Trimming stripped 7 bases from V and 0 bases from J, with 10 bases between.

As regards this clone: Its ends do not fully match the called genes, so a read error is possible. The chain links TRBV7-2 to TRBJ2-5, with TRBD2 identical over 9 bases. The CDR3 has 15 residues. The germline CDR1 and CDR2 sequences are SGHTA and FQGNSA. Here the CDR3 reads CASSIAGAAGETQYF. In nucleotides, the CDR3 is TGTGCCAGCAGCATAGCGGGGGCGGCTGGCGAGACCCAGTACTTC.

The chain combines TRBV2 with TRBJ1-2, with a possible D match to TRBD1 (6 bases). Trimming cost V 4 bases and J 2 bases, with 14 bases left between them. CDR1 and CDR2 from the germline V gene are SNHLY and FYNNEI. The CDR3 covers 15 residues. The DNA for the CDR3 is TGTGCCAGCAGTGCACGGGGGGCAGGCAACTATGGCTACACCTTC. Amino acid sequence: CASSARGAGNYGYTF.

For the CDR3, the DNA is TGCGCCAGCAGCATCGGGATTGGGACAGGGGTCGAGCAGTACTTC. The encoded protein is CASSIGIGTGVEQYF. The chain employs TRBV5-1 and TRBJ2-7, with 10 nucleotides matching TRBD1. Germline-derived CDR1 and CDR2 are SGHRS and YFSETQ. The CDR3 loop spans 15 amino acids. The trim removed 4 bases at V and 6 bases at J, leaving 10 bases unmatched.

This chain uses TRBV5-8 with TRBJ1-1, with D possibly TRBD1 on 5 matching bases. This CDR3 spans 14 amino acids. Germline CDR1 SGHTS, CDR2 YDEGEE. The V end was cut by 2 bases, the J end by 1 base, with 9 bases between. The CDR3 DNA reads TGTGCCAGCAGCTTCAGGGAGGGGAACACTGAAGCTTTCTTT. This encodes CASSFREGNTEAFF.